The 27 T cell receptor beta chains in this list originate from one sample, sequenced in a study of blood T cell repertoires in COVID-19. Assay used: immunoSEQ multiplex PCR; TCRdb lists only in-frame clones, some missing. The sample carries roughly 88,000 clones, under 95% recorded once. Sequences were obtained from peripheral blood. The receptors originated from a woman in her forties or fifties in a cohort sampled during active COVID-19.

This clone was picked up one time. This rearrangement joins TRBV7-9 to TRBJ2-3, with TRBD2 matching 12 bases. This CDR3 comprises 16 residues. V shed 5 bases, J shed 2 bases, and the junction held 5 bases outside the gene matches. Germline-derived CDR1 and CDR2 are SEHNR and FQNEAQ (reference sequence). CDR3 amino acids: CASSPRLAGVTDTQYF. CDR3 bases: TGTGCCAGCAGCCCCCGACTAGCGGGAGTCACAGATACGCAGTATTTT.

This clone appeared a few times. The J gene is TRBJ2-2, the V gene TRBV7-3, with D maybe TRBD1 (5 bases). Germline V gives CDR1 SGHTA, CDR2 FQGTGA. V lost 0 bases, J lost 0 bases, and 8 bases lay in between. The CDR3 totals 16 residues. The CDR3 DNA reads TGTGCCAGCAGCTTAACAGACAGCGCGAACACCGGGGAGCTGTTTTTT. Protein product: CASSLTDSANTGELFF.

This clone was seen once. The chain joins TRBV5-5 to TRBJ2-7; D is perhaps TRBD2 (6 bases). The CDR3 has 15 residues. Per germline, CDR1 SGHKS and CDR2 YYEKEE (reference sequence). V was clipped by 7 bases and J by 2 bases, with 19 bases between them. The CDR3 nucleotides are TGTGCCAGCTCACCCATACCCGCGGGGACCTACGAGCAGTACTTC. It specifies CASSPIPAGTYEQYF.

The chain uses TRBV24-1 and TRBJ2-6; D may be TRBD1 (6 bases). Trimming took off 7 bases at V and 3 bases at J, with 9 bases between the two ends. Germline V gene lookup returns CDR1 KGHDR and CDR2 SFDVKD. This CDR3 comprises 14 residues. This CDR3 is CATRQGFGANVLTF. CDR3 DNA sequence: TGTGCCACCAGGCAGGGGTTTGGGGCCAACGTCCTGACTTTC.

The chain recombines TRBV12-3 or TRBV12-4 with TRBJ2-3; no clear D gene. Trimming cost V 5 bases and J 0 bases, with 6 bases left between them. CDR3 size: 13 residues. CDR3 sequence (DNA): TGTGCCAGCAGTGTGACAAGCACAGATACGCAGTATTTT. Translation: CASSVTSTDTQYF.

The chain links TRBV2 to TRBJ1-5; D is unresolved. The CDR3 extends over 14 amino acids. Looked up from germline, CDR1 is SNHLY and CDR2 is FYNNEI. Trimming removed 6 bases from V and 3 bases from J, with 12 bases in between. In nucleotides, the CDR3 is TGTGCCAGCAGGATCGACACCAACAATCAGCCCCAGCATTTT. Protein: CASRIDTNNQPQHF.

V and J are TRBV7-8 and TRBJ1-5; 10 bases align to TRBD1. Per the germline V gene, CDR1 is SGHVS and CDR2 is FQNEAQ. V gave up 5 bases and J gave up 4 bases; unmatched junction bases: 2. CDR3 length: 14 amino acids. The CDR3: CASSRDRGNQPQHF. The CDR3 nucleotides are TGTGCCAGCAGCCGGGACAGGGGAAATCAGCCCCAGCATTTT. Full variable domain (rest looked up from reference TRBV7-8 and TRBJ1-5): GAGVSQSPRYKVAKRGQDVALRCDPISGHVSLFWYQQALGQGPEFLTYFQNEAQLDKSGLPSDRFFAERPEGSVSTLKIQRTQQEDSAVYLCASSRDRGNQPQHFGDGTRLSIL.

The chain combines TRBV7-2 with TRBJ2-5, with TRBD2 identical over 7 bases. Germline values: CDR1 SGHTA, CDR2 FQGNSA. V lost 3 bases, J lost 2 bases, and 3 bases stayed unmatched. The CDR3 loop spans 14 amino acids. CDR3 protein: CASSFGGSQETQYF. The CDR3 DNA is TGTGCCAGCAGCTTCGGGGGGTCTCAAGAGACCCAGTACTTC.

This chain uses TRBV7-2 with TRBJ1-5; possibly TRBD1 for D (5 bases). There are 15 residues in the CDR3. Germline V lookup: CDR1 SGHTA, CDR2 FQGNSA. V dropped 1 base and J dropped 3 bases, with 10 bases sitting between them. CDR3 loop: CASSLGGLSNQPQHF. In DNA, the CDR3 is TGTGCCAGCAGCTTAGGGGGCCTCTCCAATCAGCCCCAGCATTTT.

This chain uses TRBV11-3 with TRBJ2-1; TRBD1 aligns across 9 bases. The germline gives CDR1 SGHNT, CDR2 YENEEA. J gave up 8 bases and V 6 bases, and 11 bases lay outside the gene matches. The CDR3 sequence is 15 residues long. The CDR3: CASSRGTGTSHEQFF. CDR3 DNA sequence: TGTGCCAGCAGTCGCGGGACAGGGACCTCCCATGAGCAGTTCTTC.

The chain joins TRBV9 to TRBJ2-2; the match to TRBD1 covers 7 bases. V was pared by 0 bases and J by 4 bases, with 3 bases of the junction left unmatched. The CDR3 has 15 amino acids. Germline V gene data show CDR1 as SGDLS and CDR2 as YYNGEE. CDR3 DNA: TGTGCCAGCAGCGTAGCTCCAGGGGGCACCGGGGAGCTGTTTTTT. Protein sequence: CASSVAPGGTGELFF.

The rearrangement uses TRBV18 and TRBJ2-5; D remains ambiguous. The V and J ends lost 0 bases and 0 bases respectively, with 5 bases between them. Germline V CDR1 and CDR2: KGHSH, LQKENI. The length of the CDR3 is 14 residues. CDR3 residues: CASSPPTDQETQYF. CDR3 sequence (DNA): TGTGCCAGCTCACCACCTACAGACCAAGAGACCCAGTACTTC.

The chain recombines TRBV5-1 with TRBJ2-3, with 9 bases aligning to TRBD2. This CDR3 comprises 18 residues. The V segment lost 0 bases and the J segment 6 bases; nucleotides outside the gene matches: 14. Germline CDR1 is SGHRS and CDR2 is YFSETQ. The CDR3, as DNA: TGCGCCAGCAGCTTGGAGGCTAGCGGGACGTACCAAACGGATACGCAGTATTTT. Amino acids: CASSLEASGTYQTDTQYF.

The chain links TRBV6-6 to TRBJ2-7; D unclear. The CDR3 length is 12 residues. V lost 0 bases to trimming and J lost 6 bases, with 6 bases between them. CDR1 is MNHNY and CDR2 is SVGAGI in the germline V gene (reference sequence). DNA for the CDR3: TGTGCCAGCAGTTACTCCGGGTCCGAGCAGTACTTC. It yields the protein CASSYSGSEQYF.

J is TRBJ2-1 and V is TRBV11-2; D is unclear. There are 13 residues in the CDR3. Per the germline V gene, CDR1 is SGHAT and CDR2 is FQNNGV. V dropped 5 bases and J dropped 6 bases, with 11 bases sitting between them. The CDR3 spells CASSLGRSNEQFF. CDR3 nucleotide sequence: TGTGCCAGCAGCCTAGGCAGGTCCAATGAGCAGTTCTTC. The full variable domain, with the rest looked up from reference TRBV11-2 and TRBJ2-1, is EAGVAQSPRYKIIEKRQSVAFWCNPISGHATLYWYQQILGQGPKLLIQFQNNGVVDDSQLPKDRFSAERLKGVDSTLKIQPAKLEDSAVYLCASSLGRSNEQFFGPGTRLTVL.

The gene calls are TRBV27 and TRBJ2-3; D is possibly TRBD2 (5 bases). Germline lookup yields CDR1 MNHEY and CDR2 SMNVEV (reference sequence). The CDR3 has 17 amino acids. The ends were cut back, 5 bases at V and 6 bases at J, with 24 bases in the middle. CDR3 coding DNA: TGTGCCAGCAGTAGGGAATATATTGGCGGGCCGACGGATACGCAGTATTTT. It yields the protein CASSREYIGGPTDTQYF.

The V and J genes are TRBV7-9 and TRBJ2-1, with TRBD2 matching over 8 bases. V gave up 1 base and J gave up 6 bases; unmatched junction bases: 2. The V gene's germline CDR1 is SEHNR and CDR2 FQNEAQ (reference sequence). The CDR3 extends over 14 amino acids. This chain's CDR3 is CASSLGAGVNEQFF. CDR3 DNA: TGTGCCAGCAGCTTAGGAGCGGGGGTCAATGAGCAGTTCTTC.

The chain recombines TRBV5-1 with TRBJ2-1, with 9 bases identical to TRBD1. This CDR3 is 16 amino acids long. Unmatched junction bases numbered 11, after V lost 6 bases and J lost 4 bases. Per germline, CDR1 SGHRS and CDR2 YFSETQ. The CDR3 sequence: CASIDGTGYGYNEQFF. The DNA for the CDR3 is TGCGCCAGCATCGACGGGACAGGGTATGGGTACAATGAGCAGTTCTTC.

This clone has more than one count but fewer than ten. The DNA for the CDR3 is TGTGCCAGCAGTACCATTACAGGGGGAACTGAAGCTTTCTTT. Protein: CASSTITGGTEAFF. V is TRBV6-5 and J is TRBJ1-1, with 8 bases lining up with TRBD1. V gave up 5 bases and J gave up 5 bases; unmatched junction bases: 7. CDR1 is MNHEY, CDR2 SVGAGI, per germline. This CDR3 is built from 14 residues.

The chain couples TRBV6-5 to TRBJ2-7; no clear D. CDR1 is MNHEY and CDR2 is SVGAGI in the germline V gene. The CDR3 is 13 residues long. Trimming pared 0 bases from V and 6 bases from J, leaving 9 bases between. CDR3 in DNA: TGTGCCAGCAGTTACTCGGCTAGTCGCGAGCAGTACTTC. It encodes CASSYSASREQYF.

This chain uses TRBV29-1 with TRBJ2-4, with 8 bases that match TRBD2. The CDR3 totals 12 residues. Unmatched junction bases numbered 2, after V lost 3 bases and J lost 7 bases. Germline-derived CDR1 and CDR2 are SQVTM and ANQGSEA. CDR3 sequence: CSVDPGGNIQYF. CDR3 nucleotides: TGCAGCGTTGACCCGGGAGGGAACATTCAGTACTTC.

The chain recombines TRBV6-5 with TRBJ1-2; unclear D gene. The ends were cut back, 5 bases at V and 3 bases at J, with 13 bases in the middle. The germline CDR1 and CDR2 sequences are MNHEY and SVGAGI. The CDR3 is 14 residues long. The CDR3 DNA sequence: TGTGCCAGCAGTATAGAGGGTCCGGACTATGGCTACACCTTC. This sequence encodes CASSIEGPDYGYTF.

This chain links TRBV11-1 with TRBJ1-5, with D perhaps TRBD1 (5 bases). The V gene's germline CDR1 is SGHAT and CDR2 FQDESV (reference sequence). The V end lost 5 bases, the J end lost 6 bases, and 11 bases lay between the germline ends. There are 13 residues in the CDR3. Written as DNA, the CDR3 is TGTGCCAGCAGCCAGGGAATAGGTCAGCCCCAGCATTTT. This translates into CASSQGIGQPQHF.

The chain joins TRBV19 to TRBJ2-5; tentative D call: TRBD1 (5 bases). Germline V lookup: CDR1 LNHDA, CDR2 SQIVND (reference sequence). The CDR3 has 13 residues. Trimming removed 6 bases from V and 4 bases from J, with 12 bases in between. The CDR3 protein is CASSPGFLETQYF. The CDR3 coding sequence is TGTGCCAGTAGCCCAGGGTTCTTAGAGACCCAGTACTTC.

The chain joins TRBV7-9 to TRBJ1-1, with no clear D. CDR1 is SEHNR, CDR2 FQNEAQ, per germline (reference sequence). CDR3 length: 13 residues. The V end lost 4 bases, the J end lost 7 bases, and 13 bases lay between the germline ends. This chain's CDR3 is CASSSPGLREAFF. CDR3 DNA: TGTGCCAGCAGCTCCCCGGGGTTGCGTGAAGCTTTCTTT.

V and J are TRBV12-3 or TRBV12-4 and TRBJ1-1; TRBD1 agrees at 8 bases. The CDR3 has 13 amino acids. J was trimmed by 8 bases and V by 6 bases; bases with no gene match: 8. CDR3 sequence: CASRKGQDFEAFF. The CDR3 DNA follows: TGTGCCAGCAGAAAGGGACAGGACTTCGAAGCTTTCTTT.

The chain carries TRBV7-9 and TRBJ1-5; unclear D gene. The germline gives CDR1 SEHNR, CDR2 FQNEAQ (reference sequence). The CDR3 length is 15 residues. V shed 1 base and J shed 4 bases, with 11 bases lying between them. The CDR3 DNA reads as TGTGCCAGCAGCTTAGGGGGAGTAGCAAATCAGCCCCAGCATTTT. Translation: CASSLGGVANQPQHF.